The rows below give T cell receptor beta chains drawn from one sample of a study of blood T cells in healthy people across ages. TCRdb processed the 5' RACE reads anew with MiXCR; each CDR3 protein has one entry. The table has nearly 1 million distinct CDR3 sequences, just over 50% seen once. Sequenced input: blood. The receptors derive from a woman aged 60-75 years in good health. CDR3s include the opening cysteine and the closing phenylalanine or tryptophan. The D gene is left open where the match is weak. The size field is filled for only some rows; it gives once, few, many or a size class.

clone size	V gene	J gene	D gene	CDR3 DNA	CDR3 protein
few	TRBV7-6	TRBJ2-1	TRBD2	TGTGCCAGCAGCGGGGGGCGGCTGCTAGCGGGAAGGAATGAGCAGTTCTTC	CASSGGRLLAGRNEQFF
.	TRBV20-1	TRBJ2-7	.	TGCAGTGTACAGGGCCTCTACGAGCAGTACTTC	CSVQGLYEQYF
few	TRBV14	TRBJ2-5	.	TGTGCCAGCAGCCCCCTCGACAAGGACCCTCTGTACTTC	CASSPLDKDPLYF
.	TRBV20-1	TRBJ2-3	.	TGCAGTGCTAGTGATGGCGCAGATACGCAGTATTTT	CSASDGADTQYF
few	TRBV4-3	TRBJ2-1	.	TGCGCCAGCAGCCAAGGCCTTCTAGCGACGACTGGACAGTTCTTC	CASSQGLLATTGQFF
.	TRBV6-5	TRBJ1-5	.	TGTGCCAGCAGTTACCGAATGGGTAGTAATCAGCCCCAGCATTTT	CASSYRMGSNQPQHF
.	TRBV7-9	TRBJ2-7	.	TGTGCCAGCAGCTTAGTGGCGGCGGGCGAGCAGTACTTC	CASSLVAAGEQYF
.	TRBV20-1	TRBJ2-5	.	TGCAGTGCTAGATATCTAGCGCAAGAGACCCAGTACTTC	CSARYLAQETQYF
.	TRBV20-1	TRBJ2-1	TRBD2	TGCAGTGCTAGGGGGTCGGGAGGGAGTACCCCCTACAATGAGCAGTTCTTC	CSARGSGGSTPYNEQFF
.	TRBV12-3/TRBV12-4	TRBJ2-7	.	TGTGCCAGCAGAGAAGCCACAGGGATCTACGAGCAGTACTTC	CASREATGIYEQYF
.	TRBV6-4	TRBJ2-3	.	TGTGCCAGCAGCTCCCCACGCGAGCACACAGATACGCAGTATTTT	CASSSPREHTDTQYF
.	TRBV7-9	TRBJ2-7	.	TGTGCAACCCAGGTGACCCATCACGAGCAGTACTTC	CATQVTHHEQYF
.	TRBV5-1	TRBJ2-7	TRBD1	TGCGCCAGCAGCTTATGGGACAGGGAATCGCACGAGCAGTACTTC	CASSLWDRESHEQYF
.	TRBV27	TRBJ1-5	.	TGTGCCAGCGGGAGAGAAATCAATCAGCCCCAGCATTTT	CASGREINQPQHF
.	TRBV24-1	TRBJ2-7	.	TGTGCCACCAGTGATATCTACGAGCAGTACTTC	CATSDIYEQYF
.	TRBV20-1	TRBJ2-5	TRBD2	TGCAGTGCCTCGAGGAGGCTAGCGGGTACCCAAGAGACCCAGTACTTC	CSASRRLAGTQETQYF
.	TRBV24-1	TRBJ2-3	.	TGTGCCACCAGTGACAGGACGGGGAGCACAGATACGCAGTATTTT	CATSDRTGSTDTQYF
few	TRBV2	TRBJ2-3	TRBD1	TGTGCCAGCAGTGTAGACAGGGAACCAGATACGCAGTATTTT	CASSVDREPDTQYF
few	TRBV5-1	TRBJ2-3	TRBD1	TGCGCCAGCAGCTTGGACAGGGGGCAGGCAGATACGCAGTATTTT	CASSLDRGQADTQYF
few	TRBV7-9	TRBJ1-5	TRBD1	TGTGCCAGCAGCCCAGGGACAGGGAGAGTGGGACAGCCCCAGCATTTT	CASSPGTGRVGQPQHF
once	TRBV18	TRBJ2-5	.	TGTGCCAGCTCACCACCAGGGGCCAGGGAGACCCAGTACTTC	CASSPPGARETQYF
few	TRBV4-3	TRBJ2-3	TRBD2	TGCGCCAGCAGCCAAGAACATAGCGGGAGCACAGATACGCAGTATTTT	CASSQEHSGSTDTQYF
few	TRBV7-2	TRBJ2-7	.	TGTGCCAGCAGCTTAGTGGGGAGCGACTACGAGCAGTACTTC	CASSLVGSDYEQYF
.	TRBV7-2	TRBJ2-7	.	TGTGCCAGCAGCCCGCAGCGGGCGGTACAGGGAGACTACGAGCAGTACTTC	CASSPQRAVQGDYEQYF
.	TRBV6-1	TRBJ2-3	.	TGTGCCAGCAGTGGTAGGGGGACCGGGGGAGATACGCAGTATTTT	CASSGRGTGGDTQYF
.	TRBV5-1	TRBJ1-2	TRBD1	TGCGCCAGCAGCCCGACACCCCTGGGACAGGAGAACTATGGCTACACCTTC	CASSPTPLGQENYGYTF
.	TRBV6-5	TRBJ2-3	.	TGTGCCAGCAGGCGGGGCAGCGGGCTAAGCACAGATACGCAGTATTTT	CASRRGSGLSTDTQYF
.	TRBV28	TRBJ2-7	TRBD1	TGTGCCAGCAGTTTAGTCTCAGGGGGCGTGTACGAGCAGTACTTC	CASSLVSGGVYEQYF
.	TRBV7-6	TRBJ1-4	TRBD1	TGTGCCAGCAGCCGGGACAGGGAAGGGGAAAAACTGTTTTTT	CASSRDREGEKLFF
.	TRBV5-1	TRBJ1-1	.	TGCGCCAGCAGCCTTTACAACTTGAACACTGAAGCTTTCTTT	CASSLYNLNTEAFF
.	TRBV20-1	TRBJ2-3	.	TGCAGTGCTAGAGACCTAGGGGGGAGCCCAGATACGCAGTATTTT	CSARDLGGSPDTQYF
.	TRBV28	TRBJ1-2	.	TGTGCCAGCAGTTGCGGAGGCAGCCTGTCCCATGGCTATACCTTC	CASSCGGSLSHGYTF
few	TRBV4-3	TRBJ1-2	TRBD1	TGCGCCAGCAGCACAGGGACAGGGGGCGCCGACTATGGCTACACCTTC	CASSTGTGGADYGYTF
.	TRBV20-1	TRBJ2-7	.	TGCAGCCAAGGAGCGGGCACCTGCGAGCAGTACTTC	CSQGAGTCEQYF
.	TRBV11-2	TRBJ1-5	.	TGTGCCAGCAGCTTATCACCCACGGACGGAATAAATCAGCCCCAGCATTTT	CASSLSPTDGINQPQHF
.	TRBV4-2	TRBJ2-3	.	TGTGCCAGCAGCCGAGAACCAGGGAGCACAGATACGCAGTATTTT	CASSREPGSTDTQYF
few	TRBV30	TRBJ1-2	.	TGTGCCGCCGGTATCAACTATGGCTACACCTTC	CAAGINYGYTF
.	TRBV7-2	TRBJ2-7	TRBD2	TGTGCCAGCAGCCTGGGGGGGAGCTCCGAGCAGTACTTC	CASSLGGSSEQYF
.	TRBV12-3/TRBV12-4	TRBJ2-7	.	TGTGCCAGCAGCTTCTCAGATGTTCCGGAGTACTTC	CASSFSDVPEYF
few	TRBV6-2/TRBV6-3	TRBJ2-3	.	TGTGCCAGCAGTTCTCTCCGCGCAGCTAGCACAGATACGCAGTATTTT	CASSSLRAASTDTQYF
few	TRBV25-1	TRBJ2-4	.	TGTGCCAGCAGTGTCAGCCTCCGAGTAGAGCAGTACTTC	CASSVSLRVEQYF
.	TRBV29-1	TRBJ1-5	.	TGCAGCGTCCAAGAGGCAGGGAGCAAGAATCAGCCCCAGCATTTT	CSVQEAGSKNQPQHF
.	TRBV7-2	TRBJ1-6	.	TGTGCCAGCAGCTTAAGACCGGCCTATAATTCACCCCTCCACTTT	CASSLRPAYNSPLHF